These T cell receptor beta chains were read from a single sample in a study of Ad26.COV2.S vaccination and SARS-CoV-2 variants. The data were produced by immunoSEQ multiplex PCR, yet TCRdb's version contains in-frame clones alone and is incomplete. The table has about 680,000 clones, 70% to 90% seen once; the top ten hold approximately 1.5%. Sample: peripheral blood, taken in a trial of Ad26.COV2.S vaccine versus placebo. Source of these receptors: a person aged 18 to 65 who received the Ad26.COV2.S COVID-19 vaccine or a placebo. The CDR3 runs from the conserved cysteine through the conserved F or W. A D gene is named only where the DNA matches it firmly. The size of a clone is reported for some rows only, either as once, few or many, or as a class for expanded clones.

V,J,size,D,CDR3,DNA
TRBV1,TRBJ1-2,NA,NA,CTSSPRQYIHNYGYTF,TGCACCAGCAGCCCGAGACAGTACATTCATAACTATGGCTACACCTTC
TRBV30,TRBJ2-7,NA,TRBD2,CAWSRGGTSGSYEQYF,TGTGCCTGGAGTCGGGGGGGGACTAGCGGCTCCTACGAGCAGTACTTC
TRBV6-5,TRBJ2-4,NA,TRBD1,CASRQGAAAKNIQYF,TGTGCCAGCAGGCAGGGGGCGGCGGCCAAAAACATTCAGTACTTC
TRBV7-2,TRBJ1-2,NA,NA,CASSLMQGDYGYTF,TGTGCCAGCAGCTTAATGCAGGGAGACTATGGCTACACCTTC
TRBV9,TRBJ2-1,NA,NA,CASSSLGELYNEQFF,TGTGCCAGCAGCTCTTTGGGGGAGTTGTACAATGAGCAGTTCTTC
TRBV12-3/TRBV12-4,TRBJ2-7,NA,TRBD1,CASSLPGGGEQYF,TGTGCCAGCAGCTTACCAGGGGGTGGAGAGCAGTACTTC
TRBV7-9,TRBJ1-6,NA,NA,CASSREMNSPLHF,TGTGCCAGCAGTCGGGAGATGAATTCACCCCTCCACTTT
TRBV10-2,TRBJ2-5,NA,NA,CASSERGVRVETQYF,TGCGCCAGCAGTGAGAGGGGGGTTAGGGTGGAGACCCAGTACTTC
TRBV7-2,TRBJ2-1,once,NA,CASSLEGMAYNEQFF,TGTGCCAGCAGCTTAGAGGGGATGGCCTACAATGAGCAGTTCTTC
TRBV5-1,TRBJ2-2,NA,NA,CASSFSYSGTGELFF,TGCGCCAGCAGCTTCAGCTACTCGGGGACCGGGGAGCTGTTTTTT
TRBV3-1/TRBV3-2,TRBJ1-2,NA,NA,CASSQTSGAAYGYTF,TGTGCCAGCAGCCAAACTTCAGGAGCGGCGTATGGCTACACCTTC
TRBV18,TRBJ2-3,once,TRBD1,CASSPPTGGPDTQYF,TGTGCCAGCTCACCGCCAACAGGGGGACCAGATACGCAGTATTTT
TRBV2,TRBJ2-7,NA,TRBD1,CASSVTRDRVDEQYF,TGTGCCAGCAGCGTAACCCGGGACAGGGTCGACGAGCAGTACTTC
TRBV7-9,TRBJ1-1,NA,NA,CASSLDSTEAFF,TGTGCCAGCAGCTTAGATAGCACTGAAGCTTTCTTT
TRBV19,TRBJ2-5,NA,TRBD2,CASSIVAGESATQYF,TGTGCCAGTAGTATAGTAGCGGGGGAGTCCGCGACCCAGTACTTC
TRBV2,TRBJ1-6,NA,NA,CASSELGSYNSPLHF,TGTGCCAGCAGTGAATTGGGCTCCTATAATTCACCCCTCCACTTT
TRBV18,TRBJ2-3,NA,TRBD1,CASSPRTGVIDTQYF,TGTGCCAGCTCACCACGGACAGGGGTGATAGATACGCAGTATTTT
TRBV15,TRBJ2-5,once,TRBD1,CATSREGQGAETQYF,TGTGCCACCAGCAGAGAAGGACAGGGGGCCGAGACCCAGTACTTC
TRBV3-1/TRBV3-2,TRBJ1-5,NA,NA,CASSQDTGWGQPQHF,TGTGCCAGCAGCCAAGATACAGGGTGGGGTCAGCCCCAGCATTTT
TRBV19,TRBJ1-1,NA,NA,CASSIGGSRGRNTEAFF,TGTGCCAGTAGTATAGGTGGGTCCAGGGGCAGGAACACTGAAGCTTTCTTT
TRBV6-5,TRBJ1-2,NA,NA,CASSYAAAYGYTF,TGTGCCAGCAGTTACGCGGCGGCTTATGGCTACACCTTC
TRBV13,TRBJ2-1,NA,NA,CASSPRTDTYNEQFF,TGTGCCAGCAGCCCGAGGACAGATACCTACAATGAGCAGTTCTTC
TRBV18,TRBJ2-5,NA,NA,CASSPREAGETQYF,TGTGCCAGCTCACCACGGGAAGCGGGAGAGACCCAGTACTTC
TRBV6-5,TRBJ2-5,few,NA,CASSYSWDHGETQYF,TGTGCCAGCAGTTACTCCTGGGACCACGGAGAGACCCAGTACTTC
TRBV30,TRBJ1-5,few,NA,CAWIRELRGSNQPQHF,TGTGCCTGGATTCGGGAACTTCGTGGGAGCAATCAGCCCCAGCATTTT
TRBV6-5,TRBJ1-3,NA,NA,CASGKALLSGNTIYF,TGTGCCAGCGGCAAGGCATTGCTCTCTGGAAACACCATATATTTT
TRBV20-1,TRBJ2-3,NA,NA,CSASDREGTDTQYF,TGCAGTGCTAGTGACAGGGAGGGGACAGATACGCAGTATTTT
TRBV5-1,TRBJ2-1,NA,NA,CASSPGRGSYNEQFF,TGCGCCAGCAGCCCGGGGCGGGGTTCCTACAATGAGCAGTTCTTC
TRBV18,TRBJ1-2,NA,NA,CASSPREGVYGYTF,TGTGCCAGCTCACCACGGGAGGGGGTATATGGCTACACCTTC
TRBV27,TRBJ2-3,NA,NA,CASSPSPSADTQYF,TGTGCCAGCAGTCCCTCGCCTAGTGCAGATACGCAGTATTTT
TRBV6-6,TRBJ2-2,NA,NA,CASSYWVARGPGELFF,TGTGCCAGCAGTTACTGGGTCGCAAGAGGTCCCGGGGAGCTGTTTTTT
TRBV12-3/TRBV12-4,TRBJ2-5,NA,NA,CASRGGGETQYF,TGTGCCAGCAGGGGGGGAGGAGAGACCCAGTACTTC
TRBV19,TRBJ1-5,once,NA,CASSIEGQGNQPQHF,TGTGCCAGTAGTATAGAAGGGCAGGGCAATCAGCCCCAGCATTTT
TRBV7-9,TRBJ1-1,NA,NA,CASSSPWGRTGDTEAFF,TGTGCCAGCAGCTCACCATGGGGCAGAACGGGGGACACTGAAGCTTTCTTT
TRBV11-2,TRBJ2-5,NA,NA,CASSLIPETQYF,TGTGCCAGCAGCTTAATCCCAGAGACCCAGTACTTC
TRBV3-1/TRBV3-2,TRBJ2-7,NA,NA,CASSQSTTLYEQYF,TGTGCCAGCAGCCAGTCGACCACCCTTTACGAGCAGTACTTC
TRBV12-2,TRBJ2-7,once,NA,CASRLGQAYEQYF,TGTGCAAGTCGCTTAGGACAGGCCTACGAGCAGTACTTC
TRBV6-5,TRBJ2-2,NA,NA,CASIRTDGPGELFF,TGTGCCAGCATTCGGACGGATGGTCCCGGGGAGCTGTTTTTT
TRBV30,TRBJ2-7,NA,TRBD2,CAWSGSGTRAFEQYF,TGTGCCTGGAGTGGATCGGGGACTAGAGCTTTCGAGCAGTACTTC
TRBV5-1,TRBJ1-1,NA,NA,CASSSRDPGIEAFF,TGCGCCAGCAGCTCCCGGGACCCTGGAATTGAAGCTTTCTTT
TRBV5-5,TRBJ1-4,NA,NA,CASSLVGLSTNEKLFF,TGTGCCAGCAGCTTGGTCGGGCTTAGCACTAATGAAAAACTGTTTTTT
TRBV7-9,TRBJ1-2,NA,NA,CASSLGGGLGNYGYTF,TGTGCCAGCAGCTTAGGAGGGGGGCTCGGGAACTATGGCTACACCTTC
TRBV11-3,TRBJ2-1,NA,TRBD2,CASSWSGAGNEQFF,TGTGCCAGCAGCTGGAGCGGGGCGGGGAATGAGCAGTTCTTC
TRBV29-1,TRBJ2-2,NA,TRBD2,CSVSLAGVGTGELFF,TGCAGCGTTAGCTTAGCGGGAGTGGGCACCGGGGAGCTGTTTTTT
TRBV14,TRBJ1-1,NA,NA,CASSQVEGAFF,TGTGCCAGCAGCCAAGTGGAGGGGGCTTTCTTT
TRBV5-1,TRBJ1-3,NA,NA,CASSLQADPGNTIYF,TGCGCCAGCAGCTTACAGGCCGACCCTGGAAACACCATATATTTT
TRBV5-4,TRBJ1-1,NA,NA,CASSLYGRDTEAFF,TGTGCCAGCAGCTTGTACGGCAGAGACACTGAAGCTTTCTTT
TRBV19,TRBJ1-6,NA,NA,CASSIGTDNSPLHF,TGTGCCAGTAGTATAGGAACAGATAATTCACCCCTCCACTTT
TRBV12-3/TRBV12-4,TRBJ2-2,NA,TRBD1,CASRQGGSGELFF,TGTGCCAGCAGACAGGGGGGTTCCGGGGAGCTGTTTTTT
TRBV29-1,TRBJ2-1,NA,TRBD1,CSGDSYNEQFF,TGCAGTGGGGACAGTTACAATGAGCAGTTCTTC
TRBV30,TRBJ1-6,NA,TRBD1,CASDRGDNSPLHF,TGTGCCTCCGACAGGGGCGATAATTCACCCCTCCACTTT
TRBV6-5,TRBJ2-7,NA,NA,CASTRAYEQYF,TGTGCCAGCACCAGGGCCTACGAGCAGTACTTC
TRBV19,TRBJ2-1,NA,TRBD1,CASGQGARYNEQFF,TGTGCCAGTGGACAGGGGGCGCGATACAATGAGCAGTTCTTC
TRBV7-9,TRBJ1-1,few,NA,CASSLNQGNTEAFF,TGTGCCAGCAGCTTAAACCAGGGGAACACTGAAGCTTTCTTT
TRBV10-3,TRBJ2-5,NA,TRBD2,CAISESRTRDQETQYF,TGTGCCATCAGTGAGTCCCGGACTAGGGATCAAGAGACCCAGTACTTC
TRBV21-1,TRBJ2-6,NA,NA,CASSNPPGGIPGGANVLTF,TGTGCCAGCAGCAATCCCCCAGGGGGCATTCCAGGAGGGGCCAACGTCCTGACTTTC
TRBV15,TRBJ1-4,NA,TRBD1,CATSRDHRGQSPWKLFF,TGTGCCACCAGCAGAGATCATAGGGGACAGTCTCCGTGGAAACTGTTTTTT
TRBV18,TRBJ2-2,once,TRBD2,CASSPVAGAVTGELFF,TGTGCCAGCTCACCAGTAGCGGGAGCGGTCACCGGGGAGCTGTTTTTT